What follows is one T cell receptor beta chain and its context. The record originates from a study of T cells expressing NK-cell markers. Study at large: TCR beta repertoires came from sorted CD3+CD56+NKG2C+, CD3+CD56+NKG2C- and CD3+CD56-NKG2C+ T cells.

Per germline, CDR1 LNHNV and CDR2 YYDKDF (reference sequence). The CDR3 has 14 residues. TCRdb reworked the 5' RACE reads into one entry per CDR3 protein, no DNA. Its clone listing holds 400,000 to 550,000 distinct CDR3 sequences. The V gene is TRBV15, the J gene TRBJ2-2; TCRdb proposes TRBD2, but this gene call is untestable without DNA. The sequence derives from a woman aged 18 to 69 in good health. The sequencing input was blood T cells: a sorted CD56 or NKG2C T cell subset, CD4+ or CD8+ T cells, or bulk PBMC T cells (not recorded which). This CDR3 is CATTDLAGGGELFF.